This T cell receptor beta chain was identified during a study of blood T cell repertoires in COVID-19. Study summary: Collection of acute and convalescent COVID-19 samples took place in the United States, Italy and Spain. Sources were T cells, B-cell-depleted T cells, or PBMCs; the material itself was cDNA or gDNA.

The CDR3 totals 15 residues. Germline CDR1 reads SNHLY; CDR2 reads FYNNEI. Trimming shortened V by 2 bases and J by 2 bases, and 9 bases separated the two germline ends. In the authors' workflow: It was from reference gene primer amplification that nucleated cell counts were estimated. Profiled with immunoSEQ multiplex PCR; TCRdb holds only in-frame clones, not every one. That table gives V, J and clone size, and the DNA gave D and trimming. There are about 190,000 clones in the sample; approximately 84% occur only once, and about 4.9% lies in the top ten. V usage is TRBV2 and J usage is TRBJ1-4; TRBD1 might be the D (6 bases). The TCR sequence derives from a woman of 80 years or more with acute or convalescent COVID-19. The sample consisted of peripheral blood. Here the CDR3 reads CASSEQGFTNEKLFF. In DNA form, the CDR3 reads TGTGCCAGCAGTGAACAGGGGTTTACTAATGAAAAACTGTTTTTT. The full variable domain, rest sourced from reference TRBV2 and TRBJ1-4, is EPEVTQTPSHQVTQMGQEVILRCVPISNHLYFYWYRQILGQKVEFLVSFYNNEISEKSEIFDDQFSVERPDGSNFTLKIRSTKLEDSAMYFCASSEQGFTNEKLFFGSGTQLSVL.